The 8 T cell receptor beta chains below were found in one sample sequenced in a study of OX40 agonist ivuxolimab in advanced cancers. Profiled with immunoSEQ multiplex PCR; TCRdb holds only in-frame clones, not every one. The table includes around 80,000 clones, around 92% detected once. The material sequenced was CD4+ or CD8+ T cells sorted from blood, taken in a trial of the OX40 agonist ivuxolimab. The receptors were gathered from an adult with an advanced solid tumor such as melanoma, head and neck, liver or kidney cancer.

Written as DNA, the CDR3 is TGTGCCAGCAGCCCTGGACCGGTTCAAGGGGATGGCTACACCTTC. Its translation: CASSPGPVQGDGYTF. The genes are TRBV6-6 and TRBJ1-2; TRBD1 might be the D (5 bases). The CDR3 is 15 residues long. Germline V gene data show CDR1 as MNHNY and CDR2 as SVGAGI (reference sequence). V shed 6 bases and J shed 6 bases, with 20 bases lying between them.

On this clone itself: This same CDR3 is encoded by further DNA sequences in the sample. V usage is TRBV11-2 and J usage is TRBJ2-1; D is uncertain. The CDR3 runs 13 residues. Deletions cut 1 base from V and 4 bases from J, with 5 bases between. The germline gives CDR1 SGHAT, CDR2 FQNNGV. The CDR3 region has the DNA TGTGCCAGCAGCTTAGTGAGTTACAATGAGCAGTTCTTC. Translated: CASSLVSYNEQFF.

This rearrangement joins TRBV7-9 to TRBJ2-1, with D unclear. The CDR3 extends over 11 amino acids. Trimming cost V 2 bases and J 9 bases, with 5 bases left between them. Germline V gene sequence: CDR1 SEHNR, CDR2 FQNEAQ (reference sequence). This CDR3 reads CASSLSPEQFF. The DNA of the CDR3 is TGTGCCAGCAGCTTATCCCCTGAGCAGTTCTTC.

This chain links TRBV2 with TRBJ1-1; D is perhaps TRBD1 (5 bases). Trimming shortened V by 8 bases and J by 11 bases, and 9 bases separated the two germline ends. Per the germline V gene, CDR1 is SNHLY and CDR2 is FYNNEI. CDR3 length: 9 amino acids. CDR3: CASGGEAFF. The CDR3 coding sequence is TGTGCCAGCGGGGGGGAGGCTTTCTTT.

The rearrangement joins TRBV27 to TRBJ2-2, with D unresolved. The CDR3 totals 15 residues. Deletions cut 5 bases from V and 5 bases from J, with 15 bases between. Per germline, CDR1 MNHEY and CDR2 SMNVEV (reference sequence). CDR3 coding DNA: TGTGCCAGCAGTCCGCGGACCCAGAGAACCGGGGAGCTGTTTTTT. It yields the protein CASSPRTQRTGELFF.

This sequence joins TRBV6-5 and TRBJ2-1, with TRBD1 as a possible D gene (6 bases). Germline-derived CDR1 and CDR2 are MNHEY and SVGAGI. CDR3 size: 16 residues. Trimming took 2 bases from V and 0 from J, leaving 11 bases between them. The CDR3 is CASSYTGTSSYNEQFF. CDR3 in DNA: TGTGCCAGCAGTTACACAGGGACGAGCTCCTACAATGAGCAGTTCTTC.

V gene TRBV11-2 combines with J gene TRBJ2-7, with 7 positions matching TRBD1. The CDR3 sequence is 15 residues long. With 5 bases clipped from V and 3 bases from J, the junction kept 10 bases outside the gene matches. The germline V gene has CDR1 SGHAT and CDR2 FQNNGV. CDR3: CASSAERTGFYEQYF. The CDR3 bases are TGTGCCAGCAGCGCCGAGAGGACAGGATTCTACGAGCAGTACTTC.

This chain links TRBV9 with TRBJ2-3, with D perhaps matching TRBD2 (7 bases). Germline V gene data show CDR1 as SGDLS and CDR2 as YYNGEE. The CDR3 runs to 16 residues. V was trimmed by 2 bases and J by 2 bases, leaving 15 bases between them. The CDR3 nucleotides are TGTGCCAGCAGCGTCGGTGGGGGGGGGCCCACAGATACGCAGTATTTT. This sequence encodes CASSVGGGGPTDTQYF.